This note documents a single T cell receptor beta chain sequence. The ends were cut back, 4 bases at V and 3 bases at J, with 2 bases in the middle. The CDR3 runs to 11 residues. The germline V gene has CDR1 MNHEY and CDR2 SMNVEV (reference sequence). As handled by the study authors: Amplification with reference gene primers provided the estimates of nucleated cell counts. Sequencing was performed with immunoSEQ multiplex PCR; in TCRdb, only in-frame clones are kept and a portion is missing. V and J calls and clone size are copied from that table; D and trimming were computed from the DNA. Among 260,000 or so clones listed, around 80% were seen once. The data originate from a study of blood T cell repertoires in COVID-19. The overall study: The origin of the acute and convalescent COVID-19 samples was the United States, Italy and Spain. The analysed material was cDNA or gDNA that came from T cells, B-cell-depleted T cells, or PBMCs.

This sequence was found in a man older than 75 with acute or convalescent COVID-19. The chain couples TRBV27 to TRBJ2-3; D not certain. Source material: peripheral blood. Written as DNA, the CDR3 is TGTGCCAGCAGTTCGACAGATACGCAGTATTTT. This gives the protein CASSSTDTQYF.